This T cell receptor (beta chain) was retrieved from a study of Ad26.COV2.S vaccination and SARS-CoV-2 variants. Study context: Vaccine-arm donor from the placebo-controlled COV1001 Ad26.COV2.S trial.

Clones were sequenced by immunoSEQ multiplex PCR, and TCRdb holds only the in-frame ones, with some missing. The sample comprises around 450,000 clones, 80% to 95% of which are singletons, and over 9% rests with the top ten. Germline assignment: CDR1 KGHSH and CDR2 LQKENI. The CDR3 length is 12 residues. V dropped 2 bases and J dropped 5 bases, with 5 bases sitting between them. Treatment: around 19 received Ad26.COV2.S at low or high dose, single or two shots; several received placebo; per-sample allocation not given. Day 63 following the first vaccine or placebo injection was when the samples were taken. An adult of 18-55 years in Boston served as donor.

This sample comprised peripheral blood, obtained in a trial of Ad26.COV2.S vaccine versus placebo. This chain connects TRBV18 to TRBJ2-3; D is undetermined. The clonotype comes from a person aged 18-65 years who received the Ad26.COV2.S COVID-19 vaccine or a placebo. CDR3 amino acids: CASSPGLDTQYF. In DNA form, the CDR3 reads TGTGCCAGCTCACCAGGGTTAGATACGCAGTATTTT.